This TCR beta chain comes out of a study of early T cells in non-severe SARS-CoV-2 infection. Unique molecular identifiers (one per individual cDNA molecule) were attached. TCRdb reanalysed the 5' RACE reads using MiXCR and keeps one entry per CDR3 protein. The sample contains over 50,000 distinct CDR3 sequences, over 10% of which appear only once. Study observations and caveats: Database matching using VDJdb favored anti-spike CD8 responses, with private and CD4 specificities left missing.

The CDR3 sequence is 18 residues long. Germline CDR1 and CDR2: MDHEN and SYDVKM. The V and J ends lost 5 bases and 3 bases respectively, with 25 bases between them. The sample holds many counts of this clonotype. Antigen: not known. The chain recombines TRBV28 with TRBJ1-1, with a weak D call TRBD1 (5 bases). The sequenced sample consisted of whole blood. The TCR was taken from an adult who was a healthcare worker with PCR-confirmed SARS-CoV-2 infection or an uninfected control (not recorded which). CDR3 sequence reads: CASSRRGTWGERDTEAFF. The CDR3 coding sequence is TGTGCCAGCAGTCGCAGAGGGACCTGGGGTGAAAGGGACACTGAAGCTTTCTTT.